This TCR beta chain was identified in a study of blood T cells in healthy people across ages. Extracted total RNA amounted to at least 5.5 micrograms for each sample. Together with a sample-barcoded 5' primer, a J-beta primer mix was included in a second PCR lasting about 7 to 11 cycles. TCRdb used MiXCR to reprocess the 5' RACE reads, holding one entry per CDR3 protein. The table shows around 800,000 distinct CDR3 sequences, with more than 25% occurring only once. V was trimmed by 5 bases and J by 6 bases, leaving 22 bases between them. The CDR3 covers 16 residues. This sample was shared with a second study, whose subject was T cells of mothers and their children. This second study notes: All donors were healthy and Caucasian; they were a few mothers and their six children. Per child, 2.5 million to 3.5 million TCR beta CDR3 reads were obtained, against over 9.5 million per mother.

The sequencing sample was made of blood. This chain uses TRBV12-3 or TRBV12-4 with TRBJ2-5; TRBD2 might be the D (5 bases). The receptor was isolated from a boy younger than 18 in good health. The CDR3 protein is CASSGNGVASGKTQYF. In nucleotides, the CDR3 is TGTGCCAGCAGTGGGAACGGGGTTGCCTCTGGAAAGACCCAGTACTTC.